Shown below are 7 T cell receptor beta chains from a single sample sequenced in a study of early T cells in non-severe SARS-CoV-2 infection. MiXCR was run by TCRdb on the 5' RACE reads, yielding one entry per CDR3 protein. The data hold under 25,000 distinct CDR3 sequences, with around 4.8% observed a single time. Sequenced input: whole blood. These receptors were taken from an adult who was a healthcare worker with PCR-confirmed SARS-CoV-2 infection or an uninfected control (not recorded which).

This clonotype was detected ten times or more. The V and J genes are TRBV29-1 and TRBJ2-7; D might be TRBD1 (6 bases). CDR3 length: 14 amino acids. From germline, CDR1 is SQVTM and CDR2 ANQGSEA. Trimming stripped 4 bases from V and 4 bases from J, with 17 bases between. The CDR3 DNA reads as TGCAGCGTTGCCGTGGGGGCAGGTTCGTACGAGCAGTACTTC. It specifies CSVAVGAGSYEQYF.

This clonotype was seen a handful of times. The CDR3, as DNA: TGCAGTGCTCGACACTACAATGAGCAGTTCTTC. It specifies CSARHYNEQFF. V usage is TRBV20-1 and J usage is TRBJ2-1; no firm D call. The CDR3 loop spans 11 amino acids. The V gene lost 5 bases and the J gene lost 3 bases, with 5 bases spanning the gap. Germline V lookup: CDR1 DFQATT, CDR2 SNEGSKA (reference sequence).

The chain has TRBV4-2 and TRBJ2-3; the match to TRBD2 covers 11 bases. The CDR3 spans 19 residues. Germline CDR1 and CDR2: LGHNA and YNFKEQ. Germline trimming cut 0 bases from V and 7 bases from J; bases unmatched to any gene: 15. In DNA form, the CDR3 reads TGTGCCAGCAGCCAAGAAAGCGAGACTAGCGGGGCTCCTTGCTATACGCAGTATTTT. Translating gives CASSQESETSGAPCYTQYF.

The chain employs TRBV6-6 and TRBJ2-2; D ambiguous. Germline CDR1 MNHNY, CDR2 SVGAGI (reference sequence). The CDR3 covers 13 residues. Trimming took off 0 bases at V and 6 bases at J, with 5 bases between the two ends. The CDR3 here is CASSYSMPGELFF. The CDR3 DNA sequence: TGTGCCAGCAGTTACTCCATGCCCGGGGAGCTGTTTTTT.

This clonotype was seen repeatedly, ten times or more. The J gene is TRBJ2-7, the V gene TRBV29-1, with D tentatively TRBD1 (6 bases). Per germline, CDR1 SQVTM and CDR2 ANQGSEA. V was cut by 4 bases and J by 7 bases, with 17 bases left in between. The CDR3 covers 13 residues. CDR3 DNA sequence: TGCAGCGTTGTGAAGCAACAGGGCGGAGAGCAGTACTTC. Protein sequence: CSVVKQQGGEQYF.

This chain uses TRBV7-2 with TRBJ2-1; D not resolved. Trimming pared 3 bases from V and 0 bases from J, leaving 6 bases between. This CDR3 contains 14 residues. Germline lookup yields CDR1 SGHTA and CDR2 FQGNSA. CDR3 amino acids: CASSFSISYNEQFF. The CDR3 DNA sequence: TGTGCCAGCAGCTTTTCCATCTCCTACAATGAGCAGTTCTTC.

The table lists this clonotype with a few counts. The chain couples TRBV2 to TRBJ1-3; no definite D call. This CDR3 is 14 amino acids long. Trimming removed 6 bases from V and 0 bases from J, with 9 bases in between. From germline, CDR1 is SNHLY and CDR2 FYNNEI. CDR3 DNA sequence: TGTGCCAGCAGATCTGCGCACTCTGGAAACACCATATATTTT. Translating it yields CASRSAHSGNTIYF.